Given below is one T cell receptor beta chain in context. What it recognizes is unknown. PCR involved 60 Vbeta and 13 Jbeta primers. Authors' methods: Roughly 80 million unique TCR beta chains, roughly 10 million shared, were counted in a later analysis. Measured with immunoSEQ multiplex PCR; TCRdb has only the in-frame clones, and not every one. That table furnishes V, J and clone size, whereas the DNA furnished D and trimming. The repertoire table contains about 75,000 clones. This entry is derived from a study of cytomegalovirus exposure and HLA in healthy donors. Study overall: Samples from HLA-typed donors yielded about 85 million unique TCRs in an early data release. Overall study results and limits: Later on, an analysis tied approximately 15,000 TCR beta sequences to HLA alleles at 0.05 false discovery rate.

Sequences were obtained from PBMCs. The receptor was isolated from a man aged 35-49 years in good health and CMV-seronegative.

The DNA for the CDR3 is TGTGCCTGGAGTGTAAACAACCAAGAGACCCAGTACTTC. Translation gives CAWSVNNQETQYF. The chain uses TRBV30 and TRBJ2-5; D uncertain. CDR1 and CDR2 from the germline V gene are GTSNPN and SVGIG (reference sequence). With 0 bases removed from V and 0 bases from J, the gap between germline ends came to 5 bases. The length of the CDR3 is 13 residues. The variable domain in full, completed from reference TRBV30 and TRBJ2-5, reads SQTIHQWPATLVQPVGSPLSLECTVEGTSNPNLYWYRQAAGRGLQLLFYSVGIGQISSEVPQNLSASRPQDRQFILSSKKLLLSDSGFYLCAWSVNNQETQYFGPGTRLLVL.